The entry that follows covers one T cell receptor beta chain sequence. This clonotype was recorded a few times. Which antigen it targets is not known. There are no base qualities to consult, and no much larger clone falls within one base. CDR1 and CDR2 were assigned from the germline V gene (reference sequence) as MNHEY and SMNVEV. V drops 6 bases and J drops 2 bases, leaving 22 bases in between. The CDR3 goes from the cysteine to the phenylalanine over 17 residues. Solely the CDR3 DNA is kept, with 51 bases framed from the first base. The library came from 5' RACE. For sequencing, an Illumina HiSeq 2000 was employed. Template switching introduced a universal primer binding site; the final cDNA contained a unique molecular identifier, enabling accurate counting of TCR cDNA molecules. Specific primers in the conserved constant-segment region were used to synthesize first-strand cDNA for the TCR alpha and beta chains. To control for contamination, every cDNA library was double barcoded, receiving both a SMART-Mk sample barcode and Illumina barcodes. TruSeq adapter sequences and Illumina sample barcodes were added in two successive PCR steps. TCR alpha and beta cDNA libraries were sequenced on the Illumina HiSeq platform with custom primers. As for the authors' bioinformatics: Raw reads were processed with MiGEC to extract unique molecular identifiers, and MiXCR was used to determine CDR3 positions. For each individual, recombination models were inferred using an EM algorithm with the repgenHMM and IGoR tools. The analysis of shared clonotypes was done with the tcR package in R, with sharing normalized by the product of cloneset sizes. To study raw recombination free of thymic and clonal selection effects, out-of-frame nonproductive sequences were analyzed. TCRdb trimmed the raw reads at Q25, called clones with MiXCR and kept productive beta chains. Records with the same CDR3 protein are collapsed into one entry carrying the most frequent genes and DNA. These V and J calls rely on TCRdb rather than the paper's analysis. The sample table contains fewer than 550,000 distinct CDR3 sequences; only one count was recorded for roughly an eighth of them. 0.95% to 1% of the sample is taken by the ten largest.

This entry belongs to a study of identical twins (TCRdb year 2016). Notes on the research overall: To test whether fetal clonotypes persist, the study used deep sequencing on TCR alpha and beta repertoires from monozygotic twins, unrelated adults of various ages, and cord blood. Replicate twin experiments were performed at different times using different library preparation protocols to rule out contamination.

What the work shows at the level of the full study, not this receptor alone: Invariant T cells such as MAIT and iNKT could partly confound zero-insertion analyses, though diverse VJ usage argued against this for most clonotypes. Abundant cord blood beta clonotypes carried fewer insertions; young adult naive repertoires showed a weaker similar trend, while memory repertoires showed none. Because the same donors could not be followed over many years, the conclusions depended on cross-sectional statistical analysis. Out-of-frame TCR alpha sequences shared between twins showed an excess of low generation-probability sequences compared with coincidental sharing between unrelated individuals. In beta out-of-frame sequences, excess twin sharing was weaker, because having fewer shared sequences lowered the signal-to-noise ratio. Out-of-frame TCR alpha sharing in monozygotic twins was systematically underestimated by recombination models, whereas sharing between unrelated individuals was in agreement with the recombination models.

Only healthy Caucasian donors were included. Three pairs of female monozygotic twins, all aged 18 to 29 years, were included in the twin cohort. Positive isolation kits from Invitrogen were used to isolate the CD4+ and CD8+ T cell populations. This same sample was also part of a study on yellow fever vaccine responses in identical twins. The second study, in turn, reports: According to the authors, in identical twins the way T cells responded to vaccination appeared partly convergent and partly personalized. In the study, vaccine-responding T cell clones were precisely tracked in identical twins.

Here the chain combines TRBV27 and TRBJ2-5, with an unclear D gene assignment. Sequences were obtained from CD4+ T cells sorted from blood. The sequence was collected from a woman aged 18-35 years in good health. CDR3 protein: CASSPPGVGATQETQYF. The DNA sequence follows: TGTGCCAGCAGCCCGCCCGGAGTGGGCGCGACTCAAGAGACCCAGTACTTC.